These T cell receptor beta chains were read from a single sample in a study of T cell responses to AZD1222 COVID-19 vaccine. The method was immunoSEQ multiplex PCR; TCRdb's version includes in-frame clones alone and lacks a portion of them. The data contain roughly 140,000 clones, roughly 92% of them singletons. The material was peripheral blood, obtained on day 0 of AZD1222 vaccination. These receptors originate from an adult in good health. The CDR3 runs from the conserved cysteine through the conserved F or W. The D gene is left open where the match is weak. Where a row states a size, it is once, few, many or the class of an expanded clone; other rows omit it.

size	V	D	J	CDR3	DNA
once	TRBV24-1	.	TRBJ1-1	CATSDFGATEAFF	TGTGCCACCAGTGATTTCGGGGCCACTGAAGCTTTCTTT
.	TRBV12-3/TRBV12-4	.	TRBJ2-2	CASSFLGGELFF	TGTGCCAGCAGTTTTCTCGGCGGGGAGCTGTTTTTT
few	TRBV5-6	.	TRBJ2-7	CASSLGLPYEQYF	TGTGCCAGCAGCCTGGGACTTCCCTACGAGCAGTACTTC
.	TRBV5-1	.	TRBJ2-3	CASTAWGRHSTDTQYF	TGCGCCAGCACCGCCTGGGGGCGGCACAGCACAGATACGCAGTATTTT
.	TRBV5-1	.	TRBJ2-7	CASSLAMGRVYEQYF	TGCGCCAGCAGCTTGGCCATGGGAAGAGTCTACGAGCAGTACTTC
.	TRBV6-6	TRBD1	TRBJ1-5	CASSSTGVNQPQHF	TGTGCCAGCAGTAGCACAGGGGTCAATCAGCCCCAGCATTTT
.	TRBV6-6	.	TRBJ1-6	CASSGSYNSPLHF	TGTGCCAGCAGCGGCTCCTATAATTCACCCCTCCACTTT
.	TRBV5-1	.	TRBJ1-3	CASGQEDSGNTIYF	TGCGCCAGTGGGCAGGAAGACTCTGGAAACACCATATATTTT
.	TRBV19	TRBD1	TRBJ2-5	CASSMTSGQGWETQYF	TGTGCCAGTAGTATGACCTCGGGACAGGGGTGGGAGACCCAGTACTTC
once	TRBV7-3	TRBD1	TRBJ2-5	CASSGPGTEETQYF	TGTGCCAGCAGCGGCCCCGGGACAGAAGAGACCCAGTACTTC
.	TRBV7-9	TRBD2	TRBJ2-2	CASSLDGGSTGELFF	TGTGCCAGCAGCTTAGACGGCGGGAGCACCGGGGAGCTGTTTTTT
few	TRBV5-1	TRBD1	TRBJ2-1	CASSLGLRDSPNEQFF	TGCGCCAGCAGCTTAGGCCTAAGGGACAGTCCCAATGAGCAGTTCTTC
once	TRBV6-5	TRBD1	TRBJ1-5	CASSANQGAPQHF	TGTGCCAGCAGCGCAAATCAGGGGGCGCCCCAGCATTTT
few	TRBV3-1/TRBV3-2	.	TRBJ1-2	CASSQGRSAGYTF	TGTGCCAGCAGCCAAGGACGGTCCGCAGGCTACACCTTC
.	TRBV14	.	TRBJ1-1	CASSQGRLITEAFF	TGTGCCAGCAGCCAAGGGAGGCTTATAACTGAAGCTTTCTTT
.	TRBV2	.	TRBJ2-7	CASSEGVAAYEQYF	TGTGCCAGCAGTGAGGGCGTGGCCGCCTACGAGCAGTACTTC
.	TRBV3-1/TRBV3-2	.	TRBJ2-3	CASSQAPRVTDTQYF	TGTGCCAGCAGCCAAGCCCCCAGGGTCACAGATACGCAGTATTTT
.	TRBV5-1	.	TRBJ2-2	CASSLAAVSTGELFF	TGCGCCAGCAGCTTGGCGGCAGTATCAACCGGGGAGCTGTTTTTT